The present T cell receptor beta chain was sequenced within a study of blood T cell repertoires in COVID-19. Study in general: Material from acute and convalescent COVID-19 was sourced from the United States, Italy and Spain. Sample material is recorded as cDNA or gDNA derived from T cells, B-cell-depleted T cells, or PBMCs.

Germline V CDR1 and CDR2: ENHRY, SYGVKD. V was clipped by 6 bases and J by 2 bases; unmatched bases: 10. The length of the CDR3 is 15 residues. In the original analysis: Amplification from reference gene primers served as the basis for estimated nucleated cell counts. Sequencing was performed with immunoSEQ multiplex PCR; in TCRdb, only in-frame clones are kept and a portion is missing. That table furnishes V, J and clone size, whereas the DNA furnished D and trimming. The sample yields approximately 430,000 clones, roughly 85% seen once. V is TRBV10-3 and J is TRBJ2-7; TRBD2 matches 7 bases. The receptor comes from a woman younger than 45 with active or convalescent COVID-19. Material: peripheral blood. The CDR3 region is CAIRGGGEGTYEQYF. CDR3 bases: TGTGCCATCAGGGGCGGGGGAGAAGGAACCTACGAGCAGTACTTC.